Only a few counts were recorded for the clone carrying this TCR beta chain. Its antigen is not identified. The sample belongs to a study of cytomegalovirus exposure and HLA in healthy donors. Notes on the study in general: Further analysis was carried out later, and it showed several of the most significant clusters appearing linked to common viral pathogens. Reportedly, diagnosis of cytomegalovirus status by the classifier showed high specificity and sensitivity. Rarity held for most TCR sequences, but there were some public TCRs that occurred in many donors. Available immune exposure information was restricted to CMV serostatus only.

60 Vbeta and 13 Jbeta primers were used in PCR. The table came from immunoSEQ multiplex PCR; TCRdb's copy has only in-frame clones and leaves some out. The sample yields about 99,000 clones, around 67% seen once. Germline V gene sequence: CDR1 SGHNT, CDR2 YYREEE (reference sequence). The CDR3 has 15 residues. V lost 4 bases and J lost 4; bases outside the gene matches: 11. This clonotype originated in a woman aged 45-59 years in good health and CMV-seronegative. Sequencing was performed on PBMCs. The chain joins TRBV5-4 to TRBJ2-7; 7 bases agree with TRBD2. The CDR3 spells CASSQPGGGGYEQYF. The CDR3 DNA sequence: TGTGCCAGCAGCCAACCGGGAGGCGGGGGTTACGAGCAGTACTTC.